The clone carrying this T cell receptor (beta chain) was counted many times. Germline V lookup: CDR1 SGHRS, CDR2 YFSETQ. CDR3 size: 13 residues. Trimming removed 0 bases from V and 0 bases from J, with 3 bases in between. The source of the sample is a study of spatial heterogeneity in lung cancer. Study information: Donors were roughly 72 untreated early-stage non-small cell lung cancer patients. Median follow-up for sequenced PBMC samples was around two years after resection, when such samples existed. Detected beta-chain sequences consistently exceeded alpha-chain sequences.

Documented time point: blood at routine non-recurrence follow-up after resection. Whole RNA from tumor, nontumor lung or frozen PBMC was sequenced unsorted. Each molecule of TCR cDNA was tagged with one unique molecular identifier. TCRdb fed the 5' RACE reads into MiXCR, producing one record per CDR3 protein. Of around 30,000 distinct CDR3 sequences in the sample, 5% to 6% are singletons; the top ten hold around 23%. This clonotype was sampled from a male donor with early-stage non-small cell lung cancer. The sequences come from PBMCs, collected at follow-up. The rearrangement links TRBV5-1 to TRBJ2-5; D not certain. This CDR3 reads CASSLVHQETQYF. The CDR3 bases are TGCGCCAGCAGCTTGGTACACCAAGAGACCCAGTACTTC.